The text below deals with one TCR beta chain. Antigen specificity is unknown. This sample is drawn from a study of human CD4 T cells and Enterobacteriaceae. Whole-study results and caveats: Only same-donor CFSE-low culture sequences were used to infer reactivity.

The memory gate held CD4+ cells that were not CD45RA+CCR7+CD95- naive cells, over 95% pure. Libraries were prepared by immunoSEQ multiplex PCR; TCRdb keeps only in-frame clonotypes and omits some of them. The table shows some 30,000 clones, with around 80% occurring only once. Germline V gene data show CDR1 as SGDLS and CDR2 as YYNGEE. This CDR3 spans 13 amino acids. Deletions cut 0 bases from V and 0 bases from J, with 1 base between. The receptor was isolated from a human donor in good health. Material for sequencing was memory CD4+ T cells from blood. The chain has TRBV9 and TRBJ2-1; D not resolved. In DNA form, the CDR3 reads TGTGCCAGCAGCGTAGGCTCCTACAATGAGCAGTTCTTC. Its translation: CASSVGSYNEQFF.